Below, 9 T cell receptor beta chains from the same sample are listed, as sequenced in a study of cytomegalovirus exposure and HLA in healthy donors. With 60 Vbeta and 13 Jbeta primers, the PCR was carried out. Here immunoSEQ multiplex PCR was the method, and the copy in TCRdb shows in-frame clones only, minus some. The profile shows approximately 81,000 clones, approximately 88% of them singletons. The sequenced sample consisted of PBMCs. The receptor set was obtained from a woman aged 45-65 years in good health and CMV-seronegative.

The CDR3 DNA reads as TGCAGTGCTAGAACCCAGACAGGGCAGTTCTTC. Its translation is CSARTQTGQFF. This chain connects TRBV20-1 to TRBJ2-1, with D tentatively TRBD1 (6 bases). The CDR3 runs 11 residues. In germline, CDR1 is DFQATT, CDR2 SNEGSKA (reference sequence). Trimming removed 2 bases from V and 12 bases from J, with 11 bases in between.

DNA for the CDR3: TGTGCCAGCAGCTTAACTCTCACCGGGGAGCTGTTTTTT. Its protein is CASSLTLTGELFF. The chain is built from TRBV7-3 and TRBJ2-2; D remains unclear. Germline-derived CDR1 and CDR2 are SGHTA and FQGTGA. The CDR3 length is 13 residues. V dropped 0 bases and J dropped 4 bases, with 3 bases sitting between them.

A note on this clone: The junction shows a germline mismatch at one end, possibly a read error. V usage is TRBV6-1 and J usage is TRBJ1-2; 9 nucleotides agree with TRBD1. The CDR3 is 15 amino acids. Germline lookup yields CDR1 MNHNS and CDR2 SASEGT. CDR3 in amino acids: CASSEGQGFGYGYTF. The CDR3 DNA sequence: TGTGCCAGCAGCGAAGGACAGGGGTTCGGTTATGGCTACACCTTC.

The gene calls are TRBV5-4 and TRBJ2-7, with a possible D match to TRBD2 (5 bases). The CDR3 is 12 residues long. Germline V lookup: CDR1 SGHNT, CDR2 YYREEE (reference sequence). Trimming cost V 2 bases and J 2 bases, with 5 bases left between them. CDR3 coding DNA: TGTGCCAGCAGCTTCGGGACCTACGAGCAGTACTTC. Translated, it gives CASSFGTYEQYF.

This clone was found a few times. The chain employs TRBV6-4 and TRBJ2-1; 8 bases map to TRBD2. This CDR3 is 15 amino acids long. V shed 3 bases, J shed 3 bases, and the junction held 4 bases outside the gene matches. The germline gives CDR1 MRHNA, CDR2 SNTAGT. CDR3: CASSDGLAGYNEQFF. The DNA of the CDR3 is TGTGCCAGCAGTGATGGGCTAGCGGGCTACAATGAGCAGTTCTTC.

This chain connects TRBV18 to TRBJ2-7; TRBD1 agrees at 9 bases. The J segment lost 4 bases and the V segment lost 2 bases, leaving 12 bases of the junction unmatched. The CDR3 runs to 17 residues. Germline values: CDR1 KGHSH, CDR2 LQKENI. CDR3 protein: CASSPVGTGMIGYEQYF. The CDR3 DNA reads TGTGCCAGCTCACCAGTCGGGACAGGGATGATCGGGTACGAGCAGTACTTC.

This sequence joins TRBV5-1 and TRBJ1-1; TRBD1 matches at 11 bases. The V and J ends lost 3 bases and 0 bases, in that order; junction bases with no gene match: 7. This CDR3 is 17 amino acids long. In germline, CDR1 is SGHRS, CDR2 YFSETQ. The CDR3 DNA follows: TGCGCCAGCAGCTGGACAGGACAGGGGGCCCTGAACACTGAAGCTTTCTTT. Translation: CASSWTGQGALNTEAFF. Supplemented by reference TRBV5-1 and TRBJ1-1, the full variable domain reads KAGVTQTPRYLIKTRGQQVTLSCSPISGHRSVSWYQQTPGQGLQFLFEYFSETQRNKGNFPGRFSGRQFSNSRSEMNVSTLELGDSALYLCASSWTGQGALNTEAFFGQGTRLTVV.

The rearrangement links TRBV27 to TRBJ2-7; 7 nucleotides line up with TRBD2. J gave up 2 bases and V 2 bases, and 3 bases lay outside the gene matches. This CDR3 spans 14 amino acids. CDR1 is MNHEY and CDR2 is SMNVEV in the germline V gene (reference sequence). CDR3 loop: CASSLRGSTYEQYF. In DNA form, the CDR3 reads TGTGCCAGCAGTTTACGCGGGAGTACCTACGAGCAGTACTTC.

This clone showed up just a few times. The chain uses TRBV6-5 and TRBJ1-1; TRBD1 agrees at 8 bases. Germline V CDR1 and CDR2: MNHEY, SVGAGI. The CDR3 is made up of 13 amino acids. J lost 7 bases, V lost 0 bases, and 1 base had no gene match. The CDR3: CASSYSDRDEAFF. For the CDR3, the DNA is TGTGCCAGCAGTTACTCGGACAGGGATGAAGCTTTCTTT.